These 11 T cell receptor beta chains originate from one sample sequenced in a study of tissue T cells after allogeneic stem cell transplantation. The time point here: mouse harvest day 7 after allogeneic transplant. Each mouse received 10^7 T-cell-depleted marrow cells plus 10^6 splenic CD5+ T cells by tail vein. The data were produced by immunoSEQ multiplex PCR, yet TCRdb's version contains in-frame clones alone and is incomplete. The sample gives several thousand clones, approximately 50% of which show up once; 3.5% to 4% is in the top ten. Sequencing was done on a sample of gut tissue. These receptors all stem from a female BALB/c mouse given C57BL/6 T cells with graft-versus-host disease after an allogeneic hematopoietic cell transplant.

A note on this clone: The genes and germline here are from mouse. The observed sequence ends 1 residue before the CDR3 terminus, with the missing tail filled in from the germline J gene. J is TRBJ2-1 and V is TRBV16, with TRBD2 matching over 11 bases. The CDR3 spans 14 residues. Germline CDR1 reads SGHSA; CDR2 reads FRNQAP. The J segment lost 4 bases and the V segment lost 4 bases, leaving 0 bases of the junction unmatched. Partial CDR3 DNA: TGTGCAAGCAGCTGGACTGGGGGGTATGCTGAGCAGTTC. Its protein is CASSWTGGYAEQF. The CDR3 as a whole reads CASSWTGGYAEQFF.

For this clone: Genes and germline come from the mouse. CDR3 DNA, as far as it was read: TGTGCCAGCAGCTTAGGGGGGTCTAGTGCAGAAACGCTGTAT. Translating it yields CASSLGGSSAETLY. The entire CDR3 reads CASSLGGSSAETLYF. The chain recombines TRBV3 with TRBJ2-3, with D perhaps TRBD1 or TRBD2 (5 bases each). The CDR3 is cut off 1 residue early in the read; its end comes from the germline J gene. V was shortened by 1 base and J by 0 bases, with 8 bases between the two germline ends. Germline lookup yields CDR1 SNHLY and CDR2 FYNGKV (reference sequence). The CDR3 is 15 amino acids.

Worth noting for this clone: The listed genes are named as in mouse. The read falls 1 residue short of the CDR3 end, and the missing part is taken from the germline J gene. The V call is TRBV26, the J call TRBJ2-4, with TRBD2 matching 7 bases. The germline CDR1 and CDR2 sequences are KGHPV and FQNQEV (reference sequence). V dropped 2 bases and J dropped 0; count of bases not matched to a gene: 2. This CDR3 contains 15 residues. CDR3 DNA, as far as it was read: TGTGCCAGCAGTCTGGACTGGGCTAGTCAAAACACCTTGTAC. Amino acid sequence: CASSLDWASQNTLY. The entire CDR3 protein is CASSLDWASQNTLYF.

This clone was seen more than once but under ten times. The listed genes are named as in mouse. The read halts 1 residue ahead of the CDR3 end, with the missing end drawn from the germline J gene. J is TRBJ1-5 and V is TRBV26, with D uncertain. Trimming pared 5 bases from V and 0 bases from J, leaving 5 bases between. The germline CDR1 and CDR2 sequences are KGHPV and FQNQEV (reference sequence). The CDR3 contains 13 residues. CDR3: CASSVSNNQAPLF. The covered CDR3 bases are TGTGCCAGCAGTGTCTCTAACAACCAGGCTCCGCTT.

This clone was observed a few times. Genes and germline are mouse. The read terminates 1 residue before the CDR3 end, so the remaining end is supplied by the germline J gene. The chain employs TRBV24 and TRBJ2-4, with 12 nucleotides matching TRBD2. CDR3 length: 15 residues. With V trimmed by 6 bases and J by 0 bases, 1 base remained unmatched. The germline gives CDR1 KGHTA, CDR2 FRNEEI. The DNA read from the CDR3 is TGTGCCAGCAGAGGGACTGGGGGGAGTCAAAACACCTTGTAC. Protein sequence: CASRGTGGSQNTLY. The whole CDR3 is CASRGTGGSQNTLYF.

About this clone: The genes are named according to mouse. From the germline J gene comes the end of the CDR3, since the read stops 1 residue before it. The chain links TRBV26 to TRBJ1-2, with D uncertain. V lost 3 bases and J 0 bases, leaving 8 bases between the germline ends. CDR1 is KGHPV and CDR2 is FQNQEV in the germline V gene (reference sequence). This CDR3 region has 14 residues. CDR3 sequence: CASSLGRSNSDYTF. The sequenced part of the CDR3 DNA is TGTGCCAGCAGTCTTGGCAGATCAAACTCCGACTACACC.

Of note for this clone: Genes and germline come from the mouse. The read gets to within 1 residue of the CDR3 end, and the germline J gene fills in the rest. The chain combines TRBV19 with TRBJ2-1; tentatively, D is TRBD2 (7 bases). The CDR3 is 13 amino acids. The V gene lost 6 bases and the J gene lost 4 bases, with 11 bases spanning the gap. Per the germline V gene, CDR1 is FNHDT and CDR2 is SITEND (reference sequence). The sequenced part of the CDR3 DNA is TGTGCCAGCACCTGGGGGCCTTATGCTGAGCAGTTC. It codes for CASTWGPYAEQF. The whole CDR3 protein is CASTWGPYAEQFF.

A single count supports this clone. Gene names are the mouse ones. The CDR3 end falls 1 residue outside the read, so it is completed with the germline J gene. This rearrangement joins TRBV15 to TRBJ2-7; 8 bases map to TRBD1. CDR1 is SGHND and CDR2 is FRSKSL in the germline V gene. V shed 1 base, J shed 4 bases, and the junction held 3 bases outside the gene matches. The length of the CDR3 is 14 residues. The CDR3 reads CASSLEGQGYEQYF. The CDR3 DNA, read in part, is TGTGCCAGCAGTTTAGAAGGACAGGGTTATGAACAGTAC.

Remarks on this clone: An end of the junction differs from the germline gene, which may be a read error. Mouse names are used for the genes. The CDR3 loop is CASSITWGIQDAQYF. CDR3 DNA, as far as it was read: TGTGCCAGCAGTATTACCTGGGGGATCCAAGACGCCCAGTAC. The chain recombines TRBV19 with TRBJ2-5, with 7 bases fitting TRBD2. The read ends 1 residue shy of where the CDR3 ends; the end is completed using the germline J gene. Germline lookup yields CDR1 FNHDT and CDR2 SITEND (reference sequence). This CDR3 is 15 amino acids long.

Details on this clone: Gene labels here are mouse ones. The CDR3 sequence is CASSLGNERLFF. The covered CDR3 bases are TGTGCCAGCAGTCTGGGGAACGAAAGATTATTT. The rearrangement uses TRBV26 and TRBJ1-4; D ambiguous. The sequenced fragment ends 1 residue before the CDR3 boundary, so the rest is inferred from the germline J gene. Per germline, CDR1 KGHPV and CDR2 FQNQEV (reference sequence). V lost 2 bases and J 5 bases, leaving 3 bases between the germline ends. This CDR3 contains 12 residues.

With respect to this clone: Gene names refer to mouse genes. The observed sequence ends 1 residue before the CDR3 terminus, with the missing tail filled in from the germline J gene. The chain is built from TRBV26 and TRBJ2-1, with 7 bases lining up with TRBD1. Germline CDR1 is KGHPV and CDR2 is FQNQEV (reference sequence). CDR3 size: 13 residues. J gave up 0 bases and V 8 bases, and 1 base lay outside the gene matches. CDR3 protein: CASGTVNYAEQFF. The part of the CDR3 DNA that was read is TGTGCCAGCGGGACAGTTAACTATGCTGAGCAGTTC.